These T cell receptor beta chains were read from a single sample in a study of shared clonotypes between healthy human individuals. Method: immunoSEQ multiplex PCR; TCRdb's copy keeps in-frame clones and lacks some. The sample includes 600,000 to 750,000 clones, 55% to 80% of them seen just once. Sequencing was performed on memory CD4+ T cells sorted from blood. The receptors were gathered from a woman in her twenties or thirties in good health. Each CDR3 is given with its conserved first and last residue. The D gene is left open where the match is weak. Clone size is given for some rows only: seen once, a few or many times, or a class if the clone is expanded.

size,D,J,V,DNA,CDR3
few,-,TRBJ2-7,TRBV7-8,TGTGCCAGCAGCTTGGGTCAGGGTGGCTTCGAGCAGTACTTC,CASSLGQGGFEQYF
-,-,TRBJ1-3,TRBV5-1,TGCGCCAGCAGCGTGGGGACCTCAGGAAACACCATATATTTT,CASSVGTSGNTIYF
-,-,TRBJ1-2,TRBV5-1,TGCGCCAGCAGCTTGGTCTCAGGGATATATGGCTACACCTTC,CASSLVSGIYGYTF
few,-,TRBJ2-3,TRBV10-3,TGTGCCATCAGTGGGGCGCTGGGACGGGGCACAGATACGCAGTATTTT,CAISGALGRGTDTQYF
-,TRBD2,TRBJ2-3,TRBV2,TGTGCCAGCAGGAGGGAGGGGCTAAAGACAGATACGCAGTATTTT,CASRREGLKTDTQYF
once,-,TRBJ1-3,TRBV2,TGTGCCAGCAGTGTCGGCAGGGTAGACACCATATATTTT,CASSVGRVDTIYF
-,-,TRBJ2-7,TRBV6-1,TGTGCCAGCACCCAGGACCGATACGAGCAGTACTTC,CASTQDRYEQYF
-,TRBD2,TRBJ2-1,TRBV27,TGTGCCAGCACGAGGAGGCCGGGAGGGCCTTATGAGCAGTTCTTC,CASTRRPGGPYEQFF
-,-,TRBJ1-5,TRBV28,TGTGCCACTAATACAGAGGGGCTCCATCAGCCCCAGCATTTT,CATNTEGLHQPQHF
-,-,TRBJ2-2,TRBV5-1,TGCGCCAGCAGCACCACCTCTACGGTGGGCACCGGGGAGCTGTTTTTT,CASSTTSTVGTGELFF
-,TRBD1,TRBJ1-5,TRBV2,TGTGCCAGCGCAAGACAGGGAAATCAGCCCCAGCATTTT,CASARQGNQPQHF
many,TRBD2,TRBJ2-7,TRBV28,TGTGCCAGCAGGAAGCCCATAGCGGGAACGTACGAGCAGTACTTC,CASRKPIAGTYEQYF
-,TRBD2,TRBJ2-7,TRBV11-2,TGTGCCAGCAGCGCCGGTAGCGGGAGGGCCTACGAGCAGTACTTC,CASSAGSGRAYEQYF
once,TRBD2,TRBJ2-1,TRBV11-2,TGTGCCAGCAGCTTAGTTCCTAGCGGGACCAATGAGCAGTTCTTC,CASSLVPSGTNEQFF
-,-,TRBJ1-1,TRBV7-9,TGTGCCAGCAGCTTAGAGGGAGGTGCGACTGAAGCTTTCTTT,CASSLEGGATEAFF
once,TRBD1,TRBJ2-7,TRBV25-1,TGTGCCAGCAGTGAACCCGGGACAGGGACCTACGAGCAGTACTTC,CASSEPGTGTYEQYF
-,-,TRBJ2-1,TRBV5-1,TGCGCCAGCAGTCAGGAGGGCGCCTCCTACAATGAGCAGTTCTTC,CASSQEGASYNEQFF
-,-,TRBJ1-2,TRBV7-9,TGTGCCAGCAGCCCCCTCGCGGGATTCGGCTATGGCTACACCTTC,CASSPLAGFGYGYTF
-,TRBD1,TRBJ1-2,TRBV2,TGTGCCAGCAGATCCACAGGGGAGGGCGGCTACACCTTC,CASRSTGEGGYTF
-,TRBD1,TRBJ1-2,TRBV2,TGTGCCAGCCGCCCAGACAGGGGATATAACTATGGCTACACCTTC,CASRPDRGYNYGYTF
once,TRBD1,TRBJ2-3,TRBV11-2,TGTGCCAGCAGCCCCGGGACAGCTCTCACAGATACGCAGTATTTT,CASSPGTALTDTQYF
-,-,TRBJ2-7,TRBV11-2,TGTGCCAGCAGCCAGAAGGGCTACGAGCAGTACTTC,CASSQKGYEQYF
-,-,TRBJ2-1,TRBV7-3,TGTGCCAGCAGCCCAAGGGGGGGCAATGAGCAGTTCTTC,CASSPRGGNEQFF
-,-,TRBJ2-7,TRBV5-4,TGTGCCAGCAGCTTGGCAGGGTGGATATACGAGCAGTACTTC,CASSLAGWIYEQYF
-,-,TRBJ2-1,TRBV10-1,TGCGCCACTTCTAGATTGGGGGGTCCCAGCTCCTACAATGAGCAGTTCTTC,CATSRLGGPSSYNEQFF